The 5 T cell receptor beta chains below come from one sample, sequenced in a study of T cells after yellow fever vaccination. TCRdb re-called the 5' RACE reads with MiXCR, one entry per CDR3 protein. Of 40,000 to 50,000 distinct CDR3 sequences listed, 6.8% are singletons. Sequencing used CD8+ T cells not binding an NS4B(214-222) dextramer, sorted from PBMCs, obtained 45 days after the yellow fever booster vaccination. The receptors shown here come from a man aged 25-45 years who received the YFV17D yellow fever vaccine.

This clonotype was detected many times. This sequence joins TRBV6-2 or TRBV6-3 and TRBJ2-1; 10 nucleotides line up with TRBD2. The trim removed 5 bases at V and 6 bases at J, leaving 1 base unmatched. The CDR3 totals 13 residues. Germline-derived CDR1 and CDR2 are MNHEY and SVGEGT. The CDR3 DNA reads TGTGCCAGCAGTATAGCGGGAGGCAATGAGCAGTTCTTC. It encodes CASSIAGGNEQFF.

This clonotype was seen many times. This chain connects TRBV3-1 to TRBJ2-5; D call uncertain. The germline gives CDR1 LGHDT, CDR2 YNNKEL (reference sequence). The V and J ends lost 0 bases and 4 bases respectively, with 18 bases between them. The CDR3 is made up of 17 amino acids. CDR3 nucleotides: TGTGCCAGCAGCCAAGATCTGGATATGGGTATAGGAGAGACCCAGTACTTC. Translated: CASSQDLDMGIGETQYF.

This clonotype was seen only a few times. The chain links TRBV12-3 or TRBV12-4 to TRBJ2-7; a possible D gene is TRBD2 (5 bases). V lost 5 bases to trimming and J lost 4 bases, with 12 bases between them. The length of the CDR3 is 13 residues. CDR3 residues: CASSPEGGYEQYF. DNA for the CDR3: TGTGCCAGCAGTCCCGAGGGTGGATACGAGCAGTACTTC.

As for this clonotype: A single base separates this from a much larger clone, so it may be a read error. V and J are TRBV29-1 and TRBJ2-1; D not certain. The CDR3 spans 12 residues. In germline, CDR1 is SQVTM, CDR2 ANQGSEA. CDR3 in DNA: TGCGGCGCTCCCAGCTCCTACAATGAGCAGTTCTTC. Translated: CGAPSSYNEQFF.

This clonotype has at least ten counts. This chain connects TRBV29-1 to TRBJ2-1; TRBD2 matches 9 bases. The V segment lost 2 bases and the J segment 4 bases; nucleotides outside the gene matches: 3. CDR1 is SQVTM and CDR2 is ANQGSEA in the germline V gene. This CDR3 is 14 amino acids long. CDR3 in amino acids: CSVEFAGGYNEQFF. The CDR3 DNA sequence: TGCAGCGTTGAATTTGCGGGGGGGTACAATGAGCAGTTCTTC.